This is a list of T cell receptor beta chains from one sample in a study of OX40 agonist ivuxolimab in advanced cancers. The repertoire was sequenced with immunoSEQ multiplex PCR; TCRdb's copy has only in-frame clones and lacks some. The table has some 77,000 clones, 80% to 95% seen once. The starting material was CD4+ or CD8+ T cells sorted from blood, obtained in a trial of the OX40 agonist ivuxolimab. These receptor sequences come from an adult with an advanced solid tumor such as melanoma, head and neck, liver or kidney cancer. CDR3s include the opening cysteine and the closing phenylalanine or tryptophan. Each record gives: CDR3 protein, CDR3 DNA, D gene, clone size, J gene, CDR3 length, V gene. A D gene is named only where the DNA matches it firmly. Rows give clone size only sometimes, using once, few, many, or a class for an expanded clone.

CASSVDKGVSGNTIYF | TGTGCCAGCAGCGTAGACAAGGGAGTCTCTGGAAACACCATATATTTT | . | . | TRBJ1-3 | 16 | TRBV9
CASSFYGGAYEQYF | TGTGCCAGCAGCTTTTACGGGGGGGCCTACGAGCAGTACTTC | TRBD2 | . | TRBJ2-7 | 14 | TRBV5-4
CASREETEAFF | TGTGCCAGCAGAGAGGAGACTGAAGCTTTCTTT | . | . | TRBJ1-1 | 11 | TRBV7-8
CASRLTGGSYEQYF | TGCGCCAGCAGACTAACAGGGGGCTCCTACGAGCAGTACTTC | TRBD1 | . | TRBJ2-7 | 14 | TRBV4-1
CASSQDWASYEQYF | TGCGCCAGCAGCCAAGATTGGGCTTCCTACGAGCAGTACTTC | . | . | TRBJ2-7 | 14 | TRBV4-1
CASSVEGAGLNSPLHF | TGTGCCAGCAGCGTAGAGGGGGCGGGTCTGAATTCACCCCTCCACTTT | TRBD1 | . | TRBJ1-6 | 16 | TRBV14
CASSYPQGAYGYTF | TGTGCCAGCAGTTACCCACAGGGGGCCTATGGCTACACCTTC | TRBD1 | . | TRBJ1-2 | 14 | TRBV6-6
CASSSRRTSGEETQYF | TGTGCCAGCAGCTCTCGTCGGACTAGCGGGGAAGAGACCCAGTACTTC | TRBD2 | . | TRBJ2-5 | 16 | TRBV7-7
CATQGAGGRDTQYF | TGTGCCACCCAGGGGGCGGGGGGACGAGATACGCAGTATTTT | . | few | TRBJ2-3 | 14 | TRBV2
CASSLQGTYEQYF | TGTGCCAGCAGCTTGCAGGGCACCTACGAGCAGTACTTC | . | . | TRBJ2-7 | 13 | TRBV5-4
CASTQGAGSADTQYF | TGTGCCAGTACCCAGGGGGCAGGAAGCGCAGATACGCAGTATTTT | TRBD1 | . | TRBJ2-3 | 15 | TRBV19
CASSDSGFGNTIYF | TGTGCCAGCAGCGATTCGGGATTTGGAAACACCATATATTTT | . | . | TRBJ1-3 | 14 | TRBV9
CASSPGTNPYNEQFF | TGTGCCAGCAGCCCCGGGACTAACCCCTACAATGAGCAGTTCTTC | TRBD2 | . | TRBJ2-1 | 15 | TRBV27
CASSYRLPGAEGNEQFF | TGCGCCAGCAGCTACCGACTTCCGGGGGCCGAGGGCAATGAGCAGTTCTTC | . | . | TRBJ2-1 | 17 | TRBV5-1
CASSHGTGGTYEQYF | TGTGCCAGCAGCCATGGGACAGGTGGAACCTACGAGCAGTACTTC | TRBD1 | . | TRBJ2-7 | 15 | TRBV4-2
CATSRDRTGGTGELFF | TGTGCCACCAGCAGAGATAGAACAGGGGGAACCGGGGAGCTGTTTTTT | TRBD1 | . | TRBJ2-2 | 16 | TRBV15
CASSGVVSGGYNEQFF | TGTGCCAGCAGCGGGGTCGTTAGCGGGGGCTACAATGAGCAGTTCTTC | TRBD2 | . | TRBJ2-1 | 16 | TRBV13
CASSYPSRVHEQYF | TGTGCCAGCAGCTATCCCTCCAGGGTCCACGAGCAGTACTTC | . | . | TRBJ2-7 | 14 | TRBV7-9
CASSFTGTALDGYTF | TGTGCCAGCAGCTTCACCGGGACAGCTCTCGATGGCTACACCTTC | TRBD1 | . | TRBJ1-2 | 15 | TRBV7-8
CASSPGDSSIYEQYF | TGTGCCAGCAGCCCAGGGGACAGTTCCATCTACGAGCAGTACTTC | TRBD1 | once | TRBJ2-7 | 15 | TRBV9
CASSLEPASNQETQYF | TGTGCCAGCAGCTTAGAACCGGCCAGCAACCAAGAGACCCAGTACTTC | . | . | TRBJ2-5 | 16 | TRBV7-8
CASSSALRDREYLAYEQYF | TGTGCCAGCAGTTCTGCTCTCCGGGACAGGGAATACCTAGCCTACGAGCAGTACTTC | TRBD1 | . | TRBJ2-7 | 19 | TRBV11-2
CASSLAATPYEQYF | TGTGCCAGCAGCTTAGCGGCGACTCCCTACGAGCAGTACTTC | . | . | TRBJ2-7 | 14 | TRBV11-2
CASSLSGGITDTQYF | TGTGCCAGCAGCCTTAGCGGGGGAATCACAGATACGCAGTATTTT | TRBD2 | . | TRBJ2-3 | 15 | TRBV5-4
CASDASGGIEQFF | TGTGCCAGCGACGCTAGCGGGGGTATTGAGCAGTTCTTC | TRBD2 | . | TRBJ2-1 | 13 | TRBV7-9
CVSSPRTGPRQHF | TGTGTCAGCAGCCCCAGAACCGGTCCTCGCCAGCATTTT | . | . | TRBJ1-5 | 13 | TRBV5-4
CASRFEENTEAFF | TGTGCCAGCAGATTTGAGGAGAACACTGAAGCTTTCTTT | . | . | TRBJ1-1 | 13 | TRBV5-4
CASGSGTTNTEAFF | TGTGCCAGCGGCTCGGGCACCACGAACACTGAAGCTTTCTTT | . | . | TRBJ1-1 | 14 | TRBV7-9
CASTKGPSGGAYEQYF | TGTGCCAGCACCAAGGGGCCTAGCGGGGGGGCCTACGAGCAGTACTTC | TRBD2 | . | TRBJ2-7 | 16 | TRBV7-2
CASSPPAGRNTEAFF | TGTGCCAGCTCACCACCGGCGGGTAGGAACACTGAAGCTTTCTTT | . | . | TRBJ1-1 | 15 | TRBV18
CASSFDRVKTQYF | TGTGCCAGCAGTTTCGACAGGGTTAAGACCCAGTACTTC | TRBD1 | . | TRBJ2-5 | 13 | TRBV27
CASSLALAGGLNEQFF | TGTGCCAGCAGCTTAGCGCTAGCGGGGGGGCTGAATGAGCAGTTCTTC | TRBD2 | . | TRBJ2-1 | 16 | TRBV7-8
CASSYSITEAFF | TGTGCCAGCAGTTACTCGATCACTGAAGCTTTCTTT | . | few | TRBJ1-1 | 12 | TRBV6-6
CASSDSYWGQETQYF | TGTGCCAGCAGTGACTCGTATTGGGGCCAAGAGACCCAGTACTTC | . | . | TRBJ2-5 | 15 | TRBV6-4
CASSLGGTGAAEKLFF | TGCGCCAGCAGCTTGGGAGGGACAGGGGCGGCTGAAAAACTGTTTTTT | TRBD1 | . | TRBJ1-4 | 16 | TRBV5-1
CASSSRQSLSTDTQYF | TGTGCCAGCAGTTCGAGACAGAGTCTGAGCACAGATACGCAGTATTTT | . | . | TRBJ2-3 | 16 | TRBV27